The rows below give T cell receptor beta chains drawn from one sample of a study of blood T cell repertoires in COVID-19. The repertoire was sequenced with immunoSEQ multiplex PCR; TCRdb's copy has only in-frame clones and lacks some. The sample has roughly 68,000 clones, roughly 85% seen once. Sequenced material: peripheral blood. The receptors shown here come from a man aged 50 to 59 with acute or convalescent COVID-19. Both conserved end residues are part of each CDR3. Fields, in order: D gene, clone size, J gene, V gene, CDR3 protein, CDR3 DNA. The D gene is left open where the match is weak. Size values are once, few and many counts, or a class for expanded clones, and some rows have none.

D: TRBD2; size: once; J: TRBJ2-2; V: TRBV27; CDR3: CASSQRGANTGELFF; DNA: TGTGCCAGCAGTCAGCGGGGGGCTAACACCGGGGAGCTGTTTTTT
D: -; size: -; J: TRBJ1-6; V: TRBV19; CDR3: CATKEGSSYNSPLHF; DNA: TGTGCCACAAAGGAGGGGAGCTCCTATAATTCACCCCTCCACTTT
D: -; size: -; J: TRBJ1-4; V: TRBV12-5; CDR3: CASGLPQGSNEKLFF; DNA: TGTGCTAGTGGTTTGCCTCAGGGGAGTAATGAAAAACTGTTTTTT
D: -; size: -; J: TRBJ1-2; V: TRBV2; CDR3: CASSPDGYTF; DNA: TGTGCCAGCAGCCCCGACGGGTACACCTTC
D: -; size: once; J: TRBJ1-6; V: TRBV6-5; CDR3: CASSRGQNSPLHF; DNA: TGTGCCAGCAGTAGAGGACAAAATTCACCCCTCCACTTT
D: -; size: -; J: TRBJ1-4; V: TRBV6-5; CDR3: CASRQGFRNEKLFF; DNA: TGTGCCAGCCGCCAGGGATTTAGGAATGAAAAACTGTTTTTT
D: TRBD1; size: few; J: TRBJ1-2; V: TRBV5-4; CDR3: CASSFQGAWGYTF; DNA: TGTGCCAGCAGCTTCCAGGGGGCCTGGGGCTACACCTTC
D: -; size: -; J: TRBJ1-6; V: TRBV30; CDR3: CAWSRGGDSPLHF; DNA: TGTGCCTGGAGCAGAGGAGGAGATTCACCCCTCCACTTT
D: TRBD1; size: -; J: TRBJ1-6; V: TRBV30; CDR3: CAWGDRENSPLHF; DNA: TGTGCCTGGGGGGACAGGGAGAATTCACCCCTCCACTTT
D: -; size: -; J: TRBJ2-3; V: TRBV30; CDR3: CAWSSQGGHGDTQYF; DNA: TGTGCCTGGAGTTCTCAGGGTGGACACGGGGATACGCAGTATTTT
D: TRBD1; size: -; J: TRBJ1-1; V: TRBV3-1/TRBV3-2; CDR3: CASSPDRGGNTEAFF; DNA: TGTGCCAGCAGCCCGGACAGGGGTGGGAACACTGAAGCTTTCTTT
D: TRBD1; size: -; J: TRBJ1-1; V: TRBV9; CDR3: CASSETGASTEAFF; DNA: TGTGCCAGCAGCGAAACAGGGGCGAGCACTGAAGCTTTCTTT
D: -; size: -; J: TRBJ1-5; V: TRBV6-5; CDR3: CASTGIGQPQHF; DNA: TGTGCCAGCACGGGGATTGGGCAGCCCCAGCATTTT
D: TRBD1; size: -; J: TRBJ1-2; V: TRBV15; CDR3: CATALEGGRSYTF; DNA: TGTGCCACCGCCCTAGAAGGGGGCCGAAGCTACACCTTC
D: TRBD1; size: -; J: TRBJ1-1; V: TRBV5-5; CDR3: CASSHRGIPEAFF; DNA: TGTGCCAGCAGCCACAGGGGAATCCCTGAAGCTTTCTTT
D: TRBD1; size: -; J: TRBJ1-2; V: TRBV6-6; CDR3: CASSYDGQGAVGYTF; DNA: TGTGCCAGCAGTTACGATGGGCAGGGGGCTGTTGGCTACACCTTC
D: -; size: -; J: TRBJ1-1; V: TRBV6-5; CDR3: CASNDLGGTEAFF; DNA: TGTGCCAGTAACGACCTAGGGGGCACTGAAGCTTTCTTT
D: -; size: -; J: TRBJ2-4; V: TRBV5-1; CDR3: CASSLGGGRENIQYF; DNA: TGCGCCAGCAGCTTGGGTGGAGGCCGGGAAAACATTCAGTACTTC
D: -; size: -; J: TRBJ2-2; V: TRBV5-8; CDR3: CASSLDTNTGELFF; DNA: TGTGCCAGCAGCTTGGACACCAACACCGGGGAGCTGTTTTTT
D: -; size: -; J: TRBJ2-2; V: TRBV5-1; CDR3: CASSLGQTGELFF; DNA: TGCGCCAGCAGCTTGGGACAAACCGGGGAGCTGTTTTTT
D: -; size: -; J: TRBJ2-2; V: TRBV15; CDR3: CATSRTTGELFF; DNA: TGTGCCACCAGCAGAACAACCGGGGAGCTGTTTTTT
D: -; size: -; J: TRBJ1-6; V: TRBV3-1/TRBV3-2; CDR3: CASSQDRRNSPLHF; DNA: TGTGCCAGCAGCCAAGATAGGAGGAATTCACCCCTCCACTTT